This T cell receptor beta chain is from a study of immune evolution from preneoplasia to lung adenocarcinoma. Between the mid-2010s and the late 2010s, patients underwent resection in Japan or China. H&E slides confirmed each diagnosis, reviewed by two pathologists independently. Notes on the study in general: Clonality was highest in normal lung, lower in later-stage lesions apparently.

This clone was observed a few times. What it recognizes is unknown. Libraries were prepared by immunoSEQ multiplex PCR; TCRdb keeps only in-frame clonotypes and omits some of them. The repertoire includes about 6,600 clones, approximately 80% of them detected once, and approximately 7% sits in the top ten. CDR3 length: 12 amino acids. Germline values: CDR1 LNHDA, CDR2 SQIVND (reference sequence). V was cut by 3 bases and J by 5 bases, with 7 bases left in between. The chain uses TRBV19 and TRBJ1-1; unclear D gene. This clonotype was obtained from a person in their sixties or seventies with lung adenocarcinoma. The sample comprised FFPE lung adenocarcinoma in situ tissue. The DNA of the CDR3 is TGTGCCAGTAGTATGGAGGTGACTGAAGCTTTCTTT. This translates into CASSMEVTEAFF. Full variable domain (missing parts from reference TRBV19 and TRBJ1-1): DGGITQSPKYLFRKEGQNVTLSCEQNLNHDAMYWYRQDPGQGLRLIYYSQIVNDFQKGDIAEGYSVSREKKESFPLTVTSAQKNPTAFYLCASSMEVTEAFFGQGTRLTVV.